This T cell receptor beta chain was sequenced during a study of glioma-infiltrating T cells. This CDR3 is built from 14 residues. Unmatched junction bases numbered 8, after V lost 1 base and J lost 5 bases. The germline V gene has CDR1 DFQATT and CDR2 SNEGSKA (reference sequence). TCR alpha and beta CDR3 regions were amplified from RNA using iRepertoire nested multiplex PCR. TCRdb reanalysed the multiplex PCR reads using MiXCR and keeps one entry per CDR3 protein. The data hold roughly 120,000 distinct CDR3 sequences, with approximately 25% observed a single time. This clonotype occurred many times. The source of this sequence is a human donor with low-grade glioma or glioblastoma, undergoing nonglioma brain surgery, or in good health (not recorded which). The chain joins TRBV20-1 to TRBJ2-7, with TRBD2 matching 7 bases. What was sequenced was glioma tissue, nonneoplastic brain tissue, or PBMCs (not recorded which). The CDR3 sequence is CSARVQAGLDEQYF. The CDR3 DNA reads as TGCAGTGCTAGAGTTCAAGCGGGACTTGACGAGCAGTACTTC.